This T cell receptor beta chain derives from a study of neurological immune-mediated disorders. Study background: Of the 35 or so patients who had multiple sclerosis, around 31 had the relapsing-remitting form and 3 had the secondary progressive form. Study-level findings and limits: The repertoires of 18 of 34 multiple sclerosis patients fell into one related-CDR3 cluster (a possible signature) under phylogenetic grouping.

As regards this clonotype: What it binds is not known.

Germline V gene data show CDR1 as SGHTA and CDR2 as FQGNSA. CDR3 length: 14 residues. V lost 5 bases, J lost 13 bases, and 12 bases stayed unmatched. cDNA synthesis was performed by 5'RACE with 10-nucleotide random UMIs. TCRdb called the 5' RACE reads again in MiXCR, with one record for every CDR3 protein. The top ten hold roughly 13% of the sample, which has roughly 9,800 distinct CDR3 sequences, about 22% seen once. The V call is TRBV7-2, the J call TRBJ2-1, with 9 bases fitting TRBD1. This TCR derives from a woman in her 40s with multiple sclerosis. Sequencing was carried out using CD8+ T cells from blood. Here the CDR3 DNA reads TGTGCCAGCAGCATGAACAGGGGGCGTGAGACCCAGTTCTTC. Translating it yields CASSMNRGRETQFF.